These 7 T cell receptor beta chains were sequenced from one sample in a study of regulatory T cells in long-lasting Graves disease. Time point meaning: newly diagnosed GD, antithyroid drugs for less than 3 months. Extracted RNA from PBMCs served as the source of the TCR library. In building TCR beta libraries, iRepertoire HTBI primers were used together with Arm-PCR of CDR3 regions. TCRdb analysed the multiplex PCR reads with MiXCR anew, one entry per CDR3 protein. The sample consists of about 300,000 distinct CDR3 sequences, 18% of them appearing once. Source: peripheral blood mononuclear cells (PBMCs), taken at new diagnosis, from a patient treated with antithyroid drugs. The receptors come from a female donor with Graves disease.

This clonotype was recorded at least ten times. The chain couples TRBV3-1 to TRBJ1-5, with 8 bases that match TRBD1. The CDR3 has 15 amino acids. Germline V CDR1 and CDR2: LGHDT, YNNKEL (reference sequence). V dropped 0 bases and J dropped 2; count of bases not matched to a gene: 0. The CDR3 region is CASSQDRGRNQPQHF. Here the CDR3 DNA reads TGTGCCAGCAGCCAAGACAGGGGGCGCAATCAGCCCCAGCATTTT.

Of note for this clonotype: This is likely an artifact of a read error, given a far larger clone one base away. The chain links TRBV2 to TRBJ2-1; 9 bases map to TRBD2. Germline loops: CDR1 SNHLY, CDR2 FYNNEI. The CDR3 is 17 amino acids. CDR3 protein: CASTPRRLAGIHNEQFF. The CDR3, as DNA: TGTGCCAGCACTCCGAGGAGGCTAGCGGGAATTCACAACGAGCAGTTCTTC. The full variable domain, with the rest looked up from reference TRBV2 and TRBJ2-1, is EPEVTQTPSHQVTQMGQEVILRCVPISNHLYFYWYRQILGQKVEFLVSFYNNEISEKSEIFDDQFSVERPDGSNFTLKIRSTKLEDSAMYFCASTPRRLAGIHNEQFFGPGTRLTVL.

A few counts support this clonotype. A read error may be the cause here, since a much bigger clone is one base away. This sequence joins TRBV28 and TRBJ1-5; D is possibly TRBD1 (6 bases). This CDR3 has 13 residues. CDR1 and CDR2 (germline): MDHEN, SYDVKM. The CDR3 nucleotides read TGTGCCAGCAGTGTCCACAGGGAACAGCCCCGGCATTTT. This gives the protein CASSVHREQPRHF.

This clonotype was seen many times. The chain employs TRBV12-5 and TRBJ1-5, with D possibly TRBD1 on 5 matching bases. The germline CDR1 and CDR2 sequences are LGHNT and FRNRAP. The CDR3 is 13 amino acids. V lost 11 bases and J lost 2, with 13 bases in between. CDR3 sequence: CAAGREGNQPQHF. CDR3 sequence (DNA): TGTGCTGCTGGCAGGGAAGGCAATCAGCCCCAGCATTTT.

There are many counts of this clonotype. The rearrangement joins TRBV5-1 to TRBJ2-2; D gene uncertain. Germline CDR1 is SGHRS and CDR2 is YFSETQ. The CDR3 contains 15 residues. Trimming pared 1 base from V and 1 base from J, leaving 8 bases between. This CDR3 reads CASSLSLGNTGELFF. CDR3 in DNA: TGCGCCAGCAGCTTGAGTCTGGGGAACACCGGGGAGCTGTTTTTT. Full variable domain (outside the CDR3, taken from reference TRBV5-1 and TRBJ2-2): KAGVTQTPRYLIKTRGQQVTLSCSPISGHRSVSWYQQTPGQGLQFLFEYFSETQRNKGNFPGRFSGRQFSNSRSEMNVSTLELGDSALYLCASSLSLGNTGELFFGEGSRLTVL.

This clonotype showed up many times. The chain has TRBV5-1 and TRBJ2-1; no firm D call. The V gene lost 0 bases and the J gene lost 7 bases, with 8 bases spanning the gap. Germline V CDR1 and CDR2: SGHRS, YFSETQ. CDR3 length: 13 amino acids. This chain's CDR3 is CASSLGWANEQFF. CDR3 bases: TGCGCCAGCAGCTTGGGTTGGGCTAATGAGCAGTTCTTC.

This clonotype was counted a few times. V is TRBV18 and J is TRBJ2-5, with 9 bases lining up with TRBD1. V was pared by 1 base and J by 4 bases, with 4 bases of the junction left unmatched. This CDR3 spans 15 amino acids. The V gene's germline CDR1 is KGHSH and CDR2 LQKENI. The CDR3 loop is CASSPQDRGRETQYF. The CDR3 nucleotides are TGTGCCAGCTCACCACAGGACAGGGGTAGAGAGACCCAGTACTTC. Variable domain in full (rest from reference TRBV18 and TRBJ2-5): NAGVMQNPRHLVRRRGQEARLRCSPMKGHSHVYWYRQLPEEGLKFMVYLQKENIIDESGMPKERFSAEFPKEGPSILRIQQVVRGDSAAYFCASSPQDRGRETQYFGPGTRLLVL.